Reported below is one T cell receptor beta chain. The sample comes from a study of high-grade serous ovarian cancer treatment subgroups. The tumor samples were collected prior to definitive surgery or chemotherapy. TCRdb's copy holds only in-frame clones and misses some; the assay was immunoSEQ multiplex PCR. Among about 2,500 clones listed, 75% were seen once. CDR1 and CDR2 from the germline V gene are MDHEN and SYDVKM. V lost 5 bases, J lost 5 bases, and 18 bases lay in between. The CDR3 runs to 15 residues. The chain joins TRBV28 to TRBJ2-5; D gene unclear. This clonotype originated in a human donor with high-grade serous ovarian cancer. Sequenced: tumor tissue. The CDR3 bases are TGTGCCAGCAGTCCCCCAGGTATCCCCCTCGAGACCCAGTACTTC. It specifies CASSPPGIPLETQYF.